Sequencing of this T cell receptor beta chain was carried out in a study of human T cells and chemical hapten exposure. Notes on the study in general: Given that the donors had alopecia, their immune response may differ from that seen in healthy people.

This clonotype has ten or more counts. Its antigen is currently unknown. Time point given: patch test 1, 2 weeks after DPC sensitization. Documented treatment: therapeutic diphenylcyclopropenone sensitization with weekly scalp DPC. Total RNA was extracted from unfractionated whole blood. TCRdb reanalysed the RACE reads using MiXCR and keeps one entry per CDR3 protein. The sample records 40,000 to 65,000 distinct CDR3 sequences, approximately 11% being singletons. The V end lost 0 bases, the J end lost 0 bases, and 6 bases lay between the germline ends. The germline gives CDR1 MNHEY, CDR2 SVGAGI. The length of the CDR3 is 15 residues.

The input for sequencing was whole blood, taken in connection with sensitization to the hapten diphenylcyclopropenone (DPC). The receptor's source is a woman between 40 and 50 years old with alopecia areata. Some clones in this sample may be carry-over from other donors' samples. This rearrangement joins TRBV6-5 to TRBJ1-3, with D uncertain. The CDR3, as DNA: TGTGCCAGCAGTTACTCTCCAGGCTCTGGAAACACCATATATTTT. It translates to CASSYSPGSGNTIYF.